The 22 T cell receptor beta chains below were found in one sample sequenced in a study of blood T cell repertoires in COVID-19. TCRdb keeps only in-frame clones here, not all; method: immunoSEQ multiplex PCR. The table shows about 210,000 clones, with more than 75% occurring only once. Sample: peripheral blood. These receptors originate from a man aged 55 to 70 with acute or convalescent COVID-19.

The rearrangement uses TRBV9 and TRBJ1-2; D call uncertain. Trimming stripped 4 bases from V and 2 bases from J, with 12 bases between. From germline, CDR1 is SGDLS and CDR2 YYNGEE. The CDR3 extends over 14 amino acids. The CDR3 loop reads CASSKPGPNYGYTF. The CDR3 nucleotides are TGTGCCAGCAGCAAACCCGGTCCGAACTATGGCTACACCTTC.

The chain uses TRBV23-1 and TRBJ1-2; D gene ambiguous. TRBV23-1 is flagged as an ORF with uncertain function. The CDR3 covers 15 residues. V shed 8 bases and J shed 1 base, with 17 bases lying between them. The CDR3 DNA follows: TGCGCCAGCGCTAAGCCGGGAATCATTAACTATGGCTACACCTTC. Translated, it gives CASAKPGIINYGYTF.

This chain uses TRBV27 with TRBJ1-5; possibly TRBD1 for D (6 bases). Trimming removed 6 bases at V and 6 bases at J, with 12 bases between. The CDR3 runs 13 residues. Germline assignment: CDR1 MNHEY and CDR2 SMNVEV (reference sequence). CDR3 sequence reads: CASRPTGIQPQHF. The CDR3 coding sequence is TGTGCCAGCAGACCTACAGGGATTCAGCCCCAGCATTTT.

This chain uses TRBV27 with TRBJ2-7; D gene ambiguous. V lost 7 bases to trimming and J lost 2 bases, with 12 bases between them. Germline V gene data show CDR1 as MNHEY and CDR2 as SMNVEV (reference sequence). This CDR3 is built from 13 residues. Here the CDR3 reads CASTVGSTYEQYF. As DNA, the CDR3 is TGTGCCAGCACCGTCGGTAGTACCTACGAGCAGTACTTC.

The J gene is TRBJ2-5, the V gene TRBV6-2 or TRBV6-3, with 10 bases matching TRBD2. The CDR3 sequence is 15 residues long. CDR1 and CDR2 from the germline V gene are MNHEY and SVGEGT. With V trimmed by 5 bases and J by 5 bases, 8 bases remained unmatched. CDR3 coding DNA: TGTGCCAGCAGTAAACTAGCGGGAAGTGTTGAGACCCAGTACTTC. It yields the protein CASSKLAGSVETQYF.

This chain uses TRBV6-4 with TRBJ1-5; 9 bases are shared with TRBD1. V dropped 6 bases and J dropped 4; count of bases not matched to a gene: 4. Germline-derived CDR1 and CDR2 are MRHNA and SNTAGT. The CDR3 has 14 residues. The CDR3 is CASSETGGNQPQHF. CDR3 coding DNA: TGTGCCAGCAGCGAGACAGGGGGTAATCAGCCCCAGCATTTT.

The V call is TRBV11-2, the J call TRBJ1-5; D possibly corresponds to TRBD1 (6 bases). V was cut by 5 bases and J by 6 bases, with 17 bases left in between. Germline V CDR1 and CDR2: SGHAT, FQNNGV. This CDR3 is built from 15 residues. This CDR3 is CASSIRGGVGQPQHF. CDR3 nucleotides: TGTGCCAGCAGCATTAGAGGGGGTGTAGGTCAGCCCCAGCATTTT.

The chain recombines TRBV18 with TRBJ1-1; TRBD1 is a possible D gene (5 bases). The CDR3 spans 17 residues. V was trimmed by 2 bases and J by 4 bases, leaving 20 bases between them. Germline V gene sequence: CDR1 KGHSH, CDR2 LQKENI. The CDR3 protein is CASSPGLTVHGGTEAFF. CDR3 in DNA: TGTGCCAGCTCACCAGGGCTGACAGTCCACGGCGGCACTGAAGCTTTCTTT.

This clone showed up just a few times. The V gene is TRBV7-9, the J gene TRBJ2-3; possible D gene TRBD2, 6 bases. The germline V gene has CDR1 SEHNR and CDR2 FQNEAQ (reference sequence). This CDR3 comprises 11 residues. V gave up 3 bases and J gave up 8 bases, with 6 bases separating them. The DNA for the CDR3 is TGTGCCAGCAGCTTGGGGGGTACGCAGTATTTT. Its protein is CASSLGGTQYF.

This chain connects TRBV5-8 to TRBJ2-7; 7 positions match TRBD1. J lost 7 bases, V lost 1 base, and 5 bases had no gene match. The CDR3 loop spans 13 amino acids. The germline gives CDR1 SGHTS, CDR2 YDEGEE. The CDR3: CASSLKGAREQYF. In DNA form, the CDR3 reads TGTGCCAGCAGCTTGAAGGGGGCGCGGGAGCAGTACTTC.

V and J are TRBV4-2 and TRBJ2-1; 10 bases line up with TRBD2. J lost 2 bases, V lost 6 bases, and 4 bases had no gene match. Germline CDR1 and CDR2: LGHNA and YNFKEQ. The CDR3 is 15 residues long. DNA for the CDR3: TGTGCCAGCAGACCAGCGGGGGGGACCTACAATGAGCAGTTCTTC. This codes for CASRPAGGTYNEQFF.

The J gene is TRBJ1-3, the V gene TRBV9; D gene uncertain. With 3 bases removed from V and 0 bases from J, the gap between germline ends came to 10 bases. The CDR3 covers 15 residues. In germline, CDR1 is SGDLS, CDR2 YYNGEE. CDR3 nucleotides: TGTGCCAGCAGCGACAGCCCCTACTCTGGAAACACCATATATTTT. Encoded protein: CASSDSPYSGNTIYF.

The J gene is TRBJ1-2, the V gene TRBV11-2; 10 bases align to TRBD1. CDR3 size: 17 residues. Germline V gives CDR1 SGHAT, CDR2 FQNNGV. The V segment lost 6 bases and the J segment 3 bases; nucleotides outside the gene matches: 13. Here the CDR3 reads CASRVSGRDRGYYGYTF. The CDR3 DNA follows: TGTGCCAGCAGGGTTAGTGGCCGGGACAGGGGTTACTATGGCTACACCTTC.

This clone appeared a single time. CDR3 DNA: TGCGCCAGCAGCCATCCCCGGGGACTAGGCATCTACGAGCAGTACTTC. Protein: CASSHPRGLGIYEQYF. The chain recombines TRBV4-1 with TRBJ2-7, with 8 bases fitting TRBD2. Per the germline V gene, CDR1 is MGHRA and CDR2 is YSYEKL. This CDR3 region has 16 residues. Losses at the gene ends were 3 bases for V and 3 bases for J; bases not matched to a gene: 10.

The rearrangement uses TRBV5-6 and TRBJ2-6, with D possibly TRBD2 on 7 matching bases. Trimming left V 4 bases short and J 0 bases short, with 17 bases between. This CDR3 spans 18 amino acids. From germline, CDR1 is SGHDT and CDR2 YYEEEE. DNA of the CDR3: TGTGCCAGCAGCCCCCCCGGGGGGCTGAACTCTGGGGCCAACGTCCTGACTTTC. Translating it yields CASSPPGGLNSGANVLTF.

This clone has only a few counts. The chain employs TRBV18 and TRBJ2-5; 13 nucleotides line up with TRBD2. The CDR3 runs to 22 residues. The junction had 23 bases not matched to a gene; V was cut back by 3 bases and J by 4 bases. Germline CDR1 reads KGHSH; CDR2 reads LQKENI. The CDR3 loop is CASSPVQGPSGTSGAAPETQYF. In DNA form, the CDR3 reads TGTGCCAGCTCACCTGTACAGGGCCCTTCCGGGACTAGCGGGGCCGCCCCAGAGACCCAGTACTTC. The full variable domain, with the rest looked up from reference TRBV18 and TRBJ2-5, is NAGVMQNPRHLVRRRGQEARLRCSPMKGHSHVYWYRQLPEEGLKFMVYLQKENIIDESGMPKERFSAEFPKEGPSILRIQQVVRGDSAAYFCASSPVQGPSGTSGAAPETQYFGPGTRLLVL.

In the case of this clone: The same CDR3 also results from other DNA sequences found in this sample. The CDR3 DNA is TGTGCCAGCAGTCGCCCGGGACAGGGGGCTGAGACCCAGTACTTC. This encodes CASSRPGQGAETQYF. V gene TRBV28 combines with J gene TRBJ2-5, with 12 bases aligning to TRBD1. CDR1 MDHEN and CDR2 SYDVKM come from the germline V gene. This CDR3 comprises 15 residues. Unmatched junction bases numbered 6, after V lost 5 bases and J lost 5 bases.

This chain links TRBV5-1 with TRBJ1-1, with 9 bases lining up with TRBD1. CDR1 SGHRS and CDR2 YFSETQ come from the germline V gene. J lost 9 bases, V lost 1 base, and 13 bases had no gene match. The CDR3 is 16 amino acids. The CDR3 bases are TGCGCCAGCAGCTTGAACCCCGGACAGGGGCCTTCGAAAGCTTTCTTT. Protein product: CASSLNPGQGPSKAFF.

The gene calls are TRBV11-2 and TRBJ2-1, with a weak D call TRBD1 (5 bases). From germline, CDR1 is SGHAT and CDR2 FQNNGV. V shed 4 bases and J shed 7 bases, with 17 bases lying between them. The CDR3 runs to 15 residues. CDR3 protein: CASSSVKGLWNEQFF. CDR3 coding DNA: TGTGCCAGCAGCTCGGTCAAGGGGCTTTGGAATGAGCAGTTCTTC.

J is TRBJ2-2 and V is TRBV5-1, with D tentatively TRBD2 (6 bases). In germline, CDR1 is SGHRS, CDR2 YFSETQ. The CDR3 covers 15 residues. The V end lost 5 bases, the J end lost 4 bases, and 15 bases lay between the germline ends. CDR3: CASRSGVTGTGELFF. The DNA of the CDR3 is TGCGCCAGCAGATCGGGGGTTACGGGCACCGGGGAGCTGTTTTTT.

This clone was seen only once. The rearrangement uses TRBV12-3 or TRBV12-4 and TRBJ1-2; D uncertain. Trimming pared 10 bases from V and 8 bases from J, leaving 17 bases between. The CDR3 totals 12 residues. Here the CDR3 reads CATLRTPGGYTF. The CDR3 nucleotides are TGTGCCACCTTGAGAACCCCGGGAGGCTACACCTTC.

A single count supports this clone. This chain connects TRBV24-1 to TRBJ2-1; perhaps TRBD2 as D (6 bases). This CDR3 region has 14 residues. Per germline, CDR1 KGHDR and CDR2 SFDVKD. The V end was cut by 5 bases, the J end by 4 bases, with 11 bases between. CDR3 coding DNA: TGTGCCACCAGTGCCCGCGGGGCGTACAATGAGCAGTTCTTC. This gives the protein CATSARGAYNEQFF.